These 30 T cell receptor beta chains share one sample of origin, sequenced in a study of blood T cell repertoires in COVID-19. Clones were sequenced by immunoSEQ multiplex PCR, and TCRdb holds only the in-frame ones, with some missing. Of some 360,000 clones in the sample, more than 70% were seen once. Sequences were obtained from PBMCs or T cells enriched from blood (not recorded which). These receptors all come from a woman aged 25 to 45 who had been exposed to COVID-19.

The J gene is TRBJ2-4, the V gene TRBV27; the D gene is possibly TRBD1 (6 bases). The CDR3 has 19 amino acids. V was shortened by 5 bases and J by 0 bases, with 23 bases between the two germline ends. Germline CDR1 is MNHEY and CDR2 is SMNVEV (reference sequence). The CDR3 loop is CASSAIPRQETLAKNIQYF. The CDR3 DNA follows: TGTGCCAGCAGTGCAATACCTCGACAGGAAACACTAGCCAAAAACATTCAGTACTTC.

V and J are TRBV28 and TRBJ2-1, with D hard to call. The CDR3 length is 13 residues. Germline lookup yields CDR1 MDHEN and CDR2 SYDVKM. V lost 6 bases, J lost 8 bases, and 14 bases lay in between. The CDR3 DNA reads TGTGCCAGCAGAACGATAGTTGTCCATGAGCAGTTCTTC. Amino acid sequence: CASRTIVVHEQFF.

This chain uses TRBV30 with TRBJ1-2, with D hard to call. The CDR3 totals 13 residues. CDR1 and CDR2 (germline): GTSNPN, SVGIG (reference sequence). The ends were cut back, 4 bases at V and 9 bases at J, with 18 bases in the middle. CDR3 residues: CAWTPGASVSYTF. For the CDR3, the DNA is TGTGCCTGGACCCCCGGAGCGAGTGTAAGCTACACCTTC.

The chain recombines TRBV18 with TRBJ2-7; D not resolved. V dropped 0 bases and J dropped 3 bases, with 6 bases sitting between them. The CDR3 contains 13 residues. Germline values: CDR1 KGHSH, CDR2 LQKENI. DNA of the CDR3: TGTGCCAGCTCACCACCGGTAGACTACGAGCAGTACTTC. Encoded protein: CASSPPVDYEQYF. Supplemented by reference TRBV18 and TRBJ2-7, the full variable domain reads NAGVMQNPRHLVRRRGQEARLRCSPMKGHSHVYWYRQLPEEGLKFMVYLQKENIIDESGMPKERFSAEFPKEGPSILRIQQVVRGDSAAYFCASSPPVDYEQYFGPGTRLTVT.

This chain connects TRBV30 to TRBJ1-5; tentative D call: TRBD1 (6 bases). Trimming took 2 bases from V and 0 from J, leaving 11 bases between them. The CDR3 contains 15 residues. CDR1 is GTSNPN and CDR2 is SVGIG in the germline V gene (reference sequence). The CDR3 protein is CAWSHGQFSNQPQHF. The CDR3 DNA reads as TGTGCCTGGAGTCACGGACAGTTTAGCAATCAGCCCCAGCATTTT.

The chain uses TRBV27 and TRBJ1-2, with a weak D call TRBD1 (6 bases). This CDR3 has 14 residues. Germline CDR1 reads MNHEY; CDR2 reads SMNVEV (reference sequence). Deletions cut 3 bases from V and 4 bases from J, with 12 bases between. The CDR3: CASSLSGEIYGYTF. In DNA form, the CDR3 reads TGTGCCAGCAGTTTGTCAGGGGAAATCTATGGCTACACCTTC.

The V and J genes are TRBV7-3 and TRBJ1-6, with D perhaps matching TRBD1 (6 bases). The CDR3 length is 15 residues. V lost 1 base to trimming and J lost 5 bases, with 9 bases between them. Germline CDR1 reads SGHTA; CDR2 reads FQGTGA. For the CDR3, the DNA is TGTGCCAGCAGCTTAAATAGACAGGATAATTCACCCCTCCACTTT. It encodes CASSLNRQDNSPLHF.

This clone was detected once. The V call is TRBV7-9, the J call TRBJ2-3, with 9 bases lining up with TRBD2. CDR1 is SEHNR, CDR2 FQNEAQ, per germline (reference sequence). The V and J ends lost 2 bases and 4 bases, in that order; junction bases with no gene match: 7. CDR3 length equals 16 residues. CDR3 loop: CASSLFRTSGSDTQYF. The CDR3 bases are TGTGCCAGCAGCTTATTTCGTACTAGCGGGTCAGATACGCAGTATTTT. Drawing the rest from reference TRBV7-9 and TRBJ2-3, the complete variable domain is DTGVSQNPRHKITKRGQNVTFRCDPISEHNRLYWYRQTLGQGPEFLTYFQNEAQLEKSRLLSDRFSAERPKGSFSTLEIQRTEQGDSAMYLCASSLFRTSGSDTQYFGPGTRLTVL.

The gene calls are TRBV2 and TRBJ1-5, with 11 nucleotides matching TRBD1. The CDR3 spans 18 residues. V lost 2 bases to trimming and J lost 3 bases; unmatched junction nucleotides: 9. Per the germline V gene, CDR1 is SNHLY and CDR2 is FYNNEI. CDR3: CASSEHWTGGIDNQPQHF. As DNA, the CDR3 is TGTGCCAGCAGTGAACACTGGACAGGGGGCATCGACAATCAGCCCCAGCATTTT.

The genes are TRBV18 and TRBJ1-1; 10 nucleotides match TRBD1. This CDR3 is built from 17 residues. Germline loops: CDR1 KGHSH, CDR2 LQKENI. V trimming: 3 bases; J trimming: 1 base; junction bases outside the gene matches: 8. CDR3 loop: CASSPNRQGATNTEAFF. The CDR3, as DNA: TGTGCCAGCTCACCCAACAGACAGGGGGCTACGAACACTGAAGCTTTCTTT.

This chain joins TRBV28 and TRBJ1-4; 9 bases line up with TRBD1. The CDR3 covers 15 residues. V lost 6 bases and J lost 10; bases outside the gene matches: 12. Per the germline V gene, CDR1 is MDHEN and CDR2 is SYDVKM. The CDR3 nucleotides are TGTGCCAGCAGCCCGGACAGGGGCCATCTCGGAAAACTGTTTTTT. It yields the protein CASSPDRGHLGKLFF.

J is TRBJ2-1 and V is TRBV14; 14 bases map to TRBD2. Germline V gene sequence: CDR1 SGHDN, CDR2 FVKESK. The CDR3 has 16 residues. Trimming took 2 bases from V and 10 from J; bases not matched to a gene: 7. The CDR3: CASSQPGTSGSGEQFF. CDR3 sequence (DNA): TGTGCCAGCAGCCAACCAGGGACTAGCGGGAGTGGGGAGCAGTTCTTC.

This clone was found once. At one of its ends the junction is not consistent with the germline gene, which may arise from a read error. The chain links TRBV5-3 to TRBJ2-7; no reliable D call. TRBV5-3 is marked as an open reading frame, function uncertain. This CDR3 contains 10 residues. The CDR3 loop is CARSLQDKRF. The DNA of the CDR3 is TGTGCCAGAAGCTTGCAAGACAAAAGATTC.

This clone was counted a few times. The chain is built from TRBV2 and TRBJ2-7; the match to TRBD1 covers 7 bases. Germline V gene lookup returns CDR1 SNHLY and CDR2 FYNNEI. The CDR3 is 14 residues long. V gave up 3 bases and J gave up 2 bases; unmatched junction bases: 4. For the CDR3, the DNA is TGTGCCAGCAGTGAGGGGACAGTACCCTACGAGCAGTACTTC. Amino acids: CASSEGTVPYEQYF.

The chain couples TRBV19 to TRBJ1-3; a possible D gene is TRBD1 (5 bases). Germline assignment: CDR1 LNHDA and CDR2 SQIVND (reference sequence). The CDR3 consists of 14 residues. V lost 7 bases and J lost 2, with 12 bases in between. CDR3 sequence (DNA): TGTGCCAGTAAGGCCGGGGGGGCTGGAAACACCATATATTTT. It specifies CASKAGGAGNTIYF.

The chain couples TRBV27 to TRBJ2-6; TRBD1 agrees at 7 bases. CDR1 is MNHEY and CDR2 is SMNVEV in the germline V gene (reference sequence). The CDR3 has 15 residues. The ends lost 2 bases at V and 2 bases at J; junction bases unmatched: 0. The CDR3 DNA sequence: TGTGCCAGCAGTTTAAGGGGGCCTGGGGCCAACGTCCTGACTTTC. Amino acid sequence: CASSLRGPGANVLTF.

This clone has a handful of counts. This chain uses TRBV3-1 (or the pseudogene TRBV3-2) with TRBJ1-2; D is ambiguous. Trimming removed 0 bases at V and 5 bases at J, with 16 bases between. Germline CDR1 is LGHDT and CDR2 is YNNKEL (reference sequence). CDR3 length equals 16 residues. DNA of the CDR3: TGTGCCAGCAGCCAAGATGTCCAGGCAAGCCTTTATGGCTACACCTTC. Translation: CASSQDVQASLYGYTF.

This chain connects TRBV10-3 to TRBJ1-4, with D unclear. Germline CDR1 reads ENHRY; CDR2 reads SYGVKD. There are 14 residues in the CDR3. Trimming removed 8 bases from V and 3 bases from J, with 13 bases in between. The CDR3 reads CAIGNGRANEKLFF. CDR3 DNA: TGTGCCATCGGAAACGGGAGAGCTAATGAAAAACTGTTTTTT.

CDR3 coding DNA: TGCGCCAGCAGCAATGGGGAGAGGGCCGGCAATGAGCAGTTCTTC. Translating it yields CASSNGERAGNEQFF. J is TRBJ2-1 and V is TRBV4-1, with D perhaps TRBD2 (5 bases). Trimming removed 5 bases at V and 6 bases at J, with 17 bases between. The CDR3 has 15 amino acids. Germline V lookup: CDR1 MGHRA, CDR2 YSYEKL.

This sequence joins TRBV7-3 and TRBJ2-7; 10 bases agree with TRBD1. The CDR3 runs 14 residues. Germline assignment: CDR1 SGHTA and CDR2 FQGTGA. The V segment lost 4 bases and the J segment 1 base; nucleotides outside the gene matches: 1. CDR3 amino acids: CASSWGQGSYEQYF. CDR3 coding DNA: TGTGCCAGCAGCTGGGGACAGGGGTCCTACGAGCAGTACTTC.

The rearrangement uses TRBV6-5 and TRBJ1-3; TRBD1 matches 8 bases. Trimming cost V 0 bases and J 0 bases; bases outside gene matches: 1. The CDR3 runs 16 residues. Per the germline V gene, CDR1 is MNHEY and CDR2 is SVGAGI. Here the CDR3 reads CASSYSGQASGNTIYF. The CDR3 nucleotides read TGTGCCAGCAGTTACTCGGGACAGGCCTCTGGAAACACCATATATTTT.

This clone occurred once. In nucleotides, the CDR3 is TGTGCCAGCAGCTTGGGGCTTGGTGCTGGCGAAGCAGATACGCAGTATTTT. Its protein product is CASSLGLGAGEADTQYF. V usage is TRBV11-3 and J usage is TRBJ2-3, with D possibly TRBD1 on 5 matching bases. Germline lookup yields CDR1 SGHNT and CDR2 YENEEA. The CDR3 is made up of 17 amino acids. V dropped 3 bases and J dropped 4 bases, with 20 bases sitting between them.

Only one count was recorded for this clone. This chain uses TRBV19 with TRBJ2-1, with a possible D match to TRBD1 (8 bases). Trimming shortened V by 5 bases and J by 8 bases, and 22 bases separated the two germline ends. Germline V gives CDR1 LNHDA, CDR2 SQIVND (reference sequence). The CDR3 is 16 residues long. CDR3 loop: CASSFRQGAGVDEQFF. The CDR3 coding sequence is TGTGCCAGTAGTTTCCGGCAGGGGGCGGGGGTCGATGAGCAGTTCTTC.

This CDR3 is CASRSNNQPQHF. The CDR3 nucleotides are TGTGCCAGCAGGAGTAATAATCAGCCCCAGCATTTT. The chain combines TRBV12-3 or TRBV12-4 with TRBJ1-5; D uncertain. The CDR3 covers 12 residues. Trimming left V 6 bases short and J 4 bases short, with 7 bases between.

This chain joins TRBV5-1 and TRBJ2-7; the match to TRBD1 covers 8 bases. The CDR3 length is 14 residues. Germline V lookup: CDR1 SGHRS, CDR2 YFSETQ. J gave up 6 bases and V 3 bases, and 8 bases lay outside the gene matches. This chain's CDR3 is CASSSPGQVFEQYF. In DNA form, the CDR3 reads TGCGCCAGCAGCTCTCCGGGACAGGTCTTCGAGCAGTACTTC.

The rearrangement links TRBV18 to TRBJ1-2, with D perhaps matching TRBD1 (5 bases). This CDR3 spans 15 amino acids. V gave up 1 base and J gave up 3 bases, with 12 bases separating them. CDR1 KGHSH and CDR2 LQKENI come from the germline V gene. CDR3 region: CASSPLPGEDYGYTF. DNA for the CDR3: TGTGCCAGCTCACCACTGCCGGGGGAGGACTATGGCTACACCTTC.

V is TRBV5-6 and J is TRBJ2-1; a weak D match, TRBD2 (6 bases). The length of the CDR3 is 14 residues. The germline gives CDR1 SGHDT, CDR2 YYEEEE. Trimming cost V 4 bases and J 1 base, with 9 bases left between them. CDR3 amino acids: CASSGGLSYNEQFF. For the CDR3, the DNA is TGTGCCAGCAGCGGGGGACTGTCCTACAATGAGCAGTTCTTC.

This chain uses TRBV7-9 with TRBJ2-3; D might be TRBD2 (6 bases). The CDR3 has 15 residues. V gave up 0 bases and J gave up 3 bases, with 10 bases separating them. Germline V gene sequence: CDR1 SEHNR, CDR2 FQNEAQ (reference sequence). The CDR3 DNA reads TGTGCCAGCAGCTTAGCGGGGCTAGCGACAGATACGCAGTATTTT. It is translated as CASSLAGLATDTQYF.

This chain connects TRBV7-8 to TRBJ1-2; tentative D call: TRBD1 (6 bases). CDR1 SGHVS and CDR2 FQNEAQ come from the germline V gene. This CDR3 has 16 amino acids. Trimming stripped 3 bases from V and 5 bases from J, with 19 bases between. CDR3 sequence: CASSLGARGETYGYTF. As DNA, the CDR3 is TGTGCCAGCAGCTTGGGGGCCCGGGGGGAGACTTATGGCTACACCTTC. The full variable domain, rest sourced from reference TRBV7-8 and TRBJ1-2, is GAGVSQSPRYKVAKRGQDVALRCDPISGHVSLFWYQQALGQGPEFLTYFQNEAQLDKSGLPSDRFFAERPEGSVSTLKIQRTQQEDSAVYLCASSLGARGETYGYTFGSGTRLTVV.

The chain recombines TRBV27 with TRBJ1-1, with D unclear. Germline CDR1 MNHEY, CDR2 SMNVEV (reference sequence). This CDR3 contains 14 residues. V was cut by 0 bases and J by 6 bases, with 11 bases left in between. CDR3 nucleotides: TGTGCCAGCAGTTTATCGGCAGGCCCGGCTGAAGCTTTCTTT. It codes for CASSLSAGPAEAFF.